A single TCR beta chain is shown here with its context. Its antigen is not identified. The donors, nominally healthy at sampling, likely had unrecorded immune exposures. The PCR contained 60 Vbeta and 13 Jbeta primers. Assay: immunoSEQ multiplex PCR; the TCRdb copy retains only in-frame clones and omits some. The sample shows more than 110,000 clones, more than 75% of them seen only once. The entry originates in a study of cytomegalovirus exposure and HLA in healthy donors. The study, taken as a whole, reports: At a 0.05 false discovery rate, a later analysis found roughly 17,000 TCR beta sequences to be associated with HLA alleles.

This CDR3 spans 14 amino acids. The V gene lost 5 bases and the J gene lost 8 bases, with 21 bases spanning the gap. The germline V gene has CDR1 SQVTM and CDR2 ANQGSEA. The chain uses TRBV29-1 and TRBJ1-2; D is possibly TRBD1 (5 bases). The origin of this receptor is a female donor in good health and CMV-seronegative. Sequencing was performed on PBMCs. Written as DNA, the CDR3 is TGCAGCGTTAAGGAGGGGTCAGGGTGGAAGGGCTACACCTTC. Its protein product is CSVKEGSGWKGYTF.